The source of this T cell receptor (beta chain) is a study of T cells in Graves' hyperthyroidism and ophthalmopathy. This CDR3 is built from 15 residues. V was pared by 5 bases and J by 5 bases, with 19 bases between. Lactation, pregnancy, other autoimmune disease or uncontrolled infection led to exclusion of patients. It was RNA transcripts that yielded the amplified TCR beta CDR3 regions. A first-round RT-PCR of the TCR CDR3 used the HTBI primer set. TCRdb called the multiplex PCR reads again in MiXCR, with one record for every CDR3 protein. The repertoire holds about 380,000 distinct CDR3 sequences, under 20% seen once, with over 35% in the top ten. General study findings and limits: A median about 6.2 months before onset, the model predicted ophthalmopathy.

Of note for this clonotype: Its antigen remains unidentified.

The source material was blood. The source is a young man with Graves' ophthalmopathy. V gene TRBV12-3 or TRBV12-4 combines with J gene TRBJ2-7; D perhaps matches TRBD2 (5 bases). CDR3 sequence reads: CASSLRLRATDEQYF. CDR3 DNA: TGTGCCAGCAGTCTGAGGTTGAGGGCCACGGACGAGCAGTACTTC.